A selection of T cell receptor beta chains follows, all from one sample in a study of T cell responses to AZD1222 COVID-19 vaccine. Sequencing used immunoSEQ multiplex PCR; TCRdb keeps in-frame clones, though not all of them. The sample has 150,000 to 200,000 clones; 88% are singletons. The sequencing here drew on peripheral blood, taken on day 0 of AZD1222 vaccination. These receptors came from an adult in good health. CDR3s include the opening cysteine and the closing phenylalanine or tryptophan. Each record gives: D gene, clone size, J gene, V gene, CDR3 DNA, CDR3 protein. A D gene is named only where the DNA matches it firmly. Expanded clones get a size class; other rows say once, few or many, or leave the size out.

TRBD1	.	TRBJ2-7	TRBV2	TGTGCCAGCAGTACCCCCCCGGGACAGGGGGCCCACGAGCAGTACTTC	CASSTPPGQGAHEQYF
TRBD2	.	TRBJ2-5	TRBV5-1	TGCGCCAGCAGCCCGGGACTAGCGGGGTTCGTTGGGAACCAGTACTTC	CASSPGLAGFVGNQYF
.	.	TRBJ1-1	TRBV11-2	TGTGCCAGCAGCTCCACCGGGGGACCAGGTGAAGCTTTCTTT	CASSSTGGPGEAFF
.	.	TRBJ2-1	TRBV5-1	TGCGCCAGCAGCTTAGGCAGGCCCGAGCAGTTCTTC	CASSLGRPEQFF
.	.	TRBJ2-7	TRBV28	TGTGCCAGCAGCCCATATCTAATCAGGGAGAGGCACGAGCAGTACTTC	CASSPYLIRERHEQYF
.	.	TRBJ2-1	TRBV5-5	TGTGCCAGCAGCTTGTCAGGTCAACGCCTCTACAATGAGCAGTTCTTC	CASSLSGQRLYNEQFF
.	few	TRBJ1-2	TRBV19	TGTGCCAGTAGCCCGGGTGGGAGACCTAACTATGGCTACACCTTC	CASSPGGRPNYGYTF
.	.	TRBJ2-1	TRBV27	TGTGCCAGCAGTTTACGACAGTACGGCAATGAGCAGTTCTTC	CASSLRQYGNEQFF
TRBD2	.	TRBJ2-1	TRBV9	TGTGCCAGCAGCGTAGCGGGAAGCGGGAGCTACAATGAGCAGTTCTTC	CASSVAGSGSYNEQFF
TRBD2	.	TRBJ2-7	TRBV7-6	TGTGCCAGCAGCCGGACTAGCGGGGAGAGGATCCCGAGGTACGAGCAGTACTTC	CASSRTSGERIPRYEQYF
.	.	TRBJ2-7	TRBV28	TGTGCCAGCAGTTTACCCCCCGCGGCAGGGGTATACGAGCAGTACTTC	CASSLPPAAGVYEQYF
TRBD1	few	TRBJ1-2	TRBV7-2	TGTGCCAGCAGCCCGCGGACAGGGGTATATGGCTACACCTTC	CASSPRTGVYGYTF
TRBD1	few	TRBJ1-6	TRBV19	TGTGCCAGTGTACAGGGGAGCGCTTCACCCCTCCACTTT	CASVQGSASPLHF
TRBD2	.	TRBJ2-3	TRBV12-3/TRBV12-4	TGTGCCAGCAGTCTAGCGGGGGAGGGTACGCAGTATTTT	CASSLAGEGTQYF
TRBD2	.	TRBJ2-7	TRBV18	TGTGCCAGCTCACCGCCGGGGGGGCCCCTCTACGAGCAGTACTTC	CASSPPGGPLYEQYF
.	.	TRBJ1-2	TRBV6-5	TGTGCCAGCAGTTACACCCAGGGGATCCGGGGGCAAGGCTACACCTTC	CASSYTQGIRGQGYTF
.	.	TRBJ1-5	TRBV18	TGTGCCAGCTCACCGGGGCTGAAGGATCAGCCCCAGCATTTT	CASSPGLKDQPQHF
.	.	TRBJ1-5	TRBV2	TGTGCCAGCAGTCAAATCGGGACACGAAATAATCAGCCCCAGCATTTT	CASSQIGTRNNQPQHF
.	.	TRBJ2-5	TRBV6-1	TGTGCCAGCAGTGAAGTCGGGGGGCGGTGGGAGACCCAGTACTTC	CASSEVGGRWETQYF
.	.	TRBJ2-2	TRBV27	TGTGCCAGCAGTTTAGAAACTAGGACCTTCAACACCGGGGAGCTGTTTTTT	CASSLETRTFNTGELFF
.	.	TRBJ2-6	TRBV2	TGTGCCAGCAGTGCTACCTCTGGGGCCAACGTCCTGACTTTC	CASSATSGANVLTF
.	.	TRBJ2-3	TRBV7-3	TGTGCCAGCAGCTTGGGGACTGGCACAGATACGCAGTATTTT	CASSLGTGTDTQYF
.	.	TRBJ1-4	TRBV2	TGTGCCAGCAGTGTTGGTCGGCTTAATGAAAAACTGTTTTTT	CASSVGRLNEKLFF
.	.	TRBJ2-2	TRBV7-8	TGTGCCAGCAGCCGGGGGATCACGAACACCGGGGAGCTGTTTTTT	CASSRGITNTGELFF
TRBD2	.	TRBJ2-7	TRBV4-2	TGTGCCAGCAGCCAAACAGCGGGGGCGGCCTACGAGCAGTACTTC	CASSQTAGAAYEQYF
.	few	TRBJ1-5	TRBV24-1	TGTGCCACCAGTGGACAACTCGGCAATCAGCCCCAGCATTTT	CATSGQLGNQPQHF
TRBD2	.	TRBJ2-5	TRBV2	TGTGCCAGCAGTCGGGACTATATGAGGGAGACCCAGTACTTC	CASSRDYMRETQYF
TRBD1	.	TRBJ2-7	TRBV19	TGTGCCAGTCAGGACAGGCGATCCTACGAGCAGTACTTC	CASQDRRSYEQYF
.	.	TRBJ1-6	TRBV5-4	TGTGCCAGCAGCGCCGATTCTTTTTATAATTCACCCCTCCACTTT	CASSADSFYNSPLHF
.	.	TRBJ2-7	TRBV27	TGTGCCAGCAGTTTATCCCCCCTAGCCGAGCAGTACTTC	CASSLSPLAEQYF
TRBD1	once	TRBJ2-1	TRBV5-1	TGCGCCAGCAGCTTCCAACTGACAGGGGGGAACAATGAGCAGTTCTTC	CASSFQLTGGNNEQFF
.	.	TRBJ1-5	TRBV20-1	TGCAGTGCTAGTCCCAGCTCCCTCAATCAGCCCCAGCATTTT	CSASPSSLNQPQHF
.	few	TRBJ2-7	TRBV20-1	TGCAGTGCCCAGAGAACCGACGAGCAGTACTTC	CSAQRTDEQYF
.	once	TRBJ1-1	TRBV5-6	TGTGCCAGCAGCTTGGTGCAGGGGAACACTGAAGCTTTCTTT	CASSLVQGNTEAFF
.	.	TRBJ1-1	TRBV15	TGTGCCACCAGCAGAGCCCAGGAGTACCCTGAAGCTTTCTTT	CATSRAQEYPEAFF
.	.	TRBJ1-3	TRBV28	TGTGCCAGCAGTTGGGGCTCTGGAAACACCATATATTTT	CASSWGSGNTIYF
TRBD1	.	TRBJ2-2	TRBV4-3	TGCGCCAGCAGCCAGGCAGACAGGGGGCAGGGCGGGGAGCTGTTTTTT	CASSQADRGQGGELFF